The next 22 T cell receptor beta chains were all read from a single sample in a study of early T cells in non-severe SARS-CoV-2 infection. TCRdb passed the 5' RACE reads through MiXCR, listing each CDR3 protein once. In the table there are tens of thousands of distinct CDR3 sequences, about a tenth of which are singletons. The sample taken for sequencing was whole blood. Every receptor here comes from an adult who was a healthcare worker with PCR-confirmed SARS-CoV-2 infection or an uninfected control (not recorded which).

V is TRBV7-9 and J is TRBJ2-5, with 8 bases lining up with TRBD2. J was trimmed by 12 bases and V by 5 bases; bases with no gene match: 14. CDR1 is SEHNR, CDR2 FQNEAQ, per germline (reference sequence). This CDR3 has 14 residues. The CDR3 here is CASSPREAGVTKYF. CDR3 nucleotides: TGTGCCAGCAGCCCCCGCGAAGCGGGGGTAACTAAGTACTTC. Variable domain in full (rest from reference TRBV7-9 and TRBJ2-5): DTGVSQNPRHKITKRGQNVTFRCDPISEHNRLYWYRQTLGQGPEFLTYFQNEAQLEKSRLLSDRFSAERPKGSFSTLEIQRTEQGDSAMYLCASSPREAGVTKYFGPGTRLLVL.

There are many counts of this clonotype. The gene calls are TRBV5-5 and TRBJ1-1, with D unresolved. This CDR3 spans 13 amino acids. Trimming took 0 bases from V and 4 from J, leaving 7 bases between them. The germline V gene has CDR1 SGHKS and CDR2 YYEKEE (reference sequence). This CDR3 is CASSLARLTEAFF. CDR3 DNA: TGTGCCAGCAGCTTGGCCCGGCTCACTGAAGCTTTCTTT.

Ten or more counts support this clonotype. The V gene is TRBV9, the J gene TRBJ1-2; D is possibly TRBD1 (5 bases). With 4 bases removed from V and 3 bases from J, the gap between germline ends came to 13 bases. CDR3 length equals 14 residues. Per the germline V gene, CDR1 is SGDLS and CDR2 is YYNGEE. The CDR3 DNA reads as TGTGCCAGCAGCCCAAGAAGAGGGGACTATGGCTACACCTTC. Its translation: CASSPRRGDYGYTF.

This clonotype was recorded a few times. Here the CDR3 reads CASGPYHGNGAQYF. The CDR3, as DNA: TGTGCCAGCGGCCCATACCACGGTAACGGTGCGCAGTATTTT. V usage is TRBV2 and J usage is TRBJ2-3, with D unresolved. The length of the CDR3 is 14 residues. With 8 bases removed from V and 10 bases from J, the gap between germline ends came to 22 bases. Germline CDR1 and CDR2: SNHLY and FYNNEI.

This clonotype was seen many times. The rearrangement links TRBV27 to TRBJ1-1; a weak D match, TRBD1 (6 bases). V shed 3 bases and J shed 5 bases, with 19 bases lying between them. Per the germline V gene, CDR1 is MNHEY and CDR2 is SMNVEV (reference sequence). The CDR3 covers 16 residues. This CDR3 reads CASSLRSTGVGTEAFF. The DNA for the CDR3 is TGTGCCAGCAGTTTGAGGTCGACAGGCGTAGGTACTGAAGCTTTCTTT.

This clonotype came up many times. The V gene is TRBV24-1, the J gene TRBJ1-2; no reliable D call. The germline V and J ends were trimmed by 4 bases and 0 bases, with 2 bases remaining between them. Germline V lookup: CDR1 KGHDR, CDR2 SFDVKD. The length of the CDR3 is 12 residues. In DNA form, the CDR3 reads TGTGCCACCAGTGACGCTAACTATGGCTACACCTTC. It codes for CATSDANYGYTF.

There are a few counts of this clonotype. CDR3 in amino acids: CASSHSYVNEQYF. The CDR3 DNA is TGTGCCAGCAGCCATTCCTACGTGAACGAGCAGTACTTC. This chain links TRBV3-1 with TRBJ2-7; D remains unclear. This CDR3 is 13 amino acids long. The ends were cut back, 3 bases at V and 5 bases at J, with 11 bases in the middle. Germline V gene data show CDR1 as LGHDT and CDR2 as YNNKEL (reference sequence).

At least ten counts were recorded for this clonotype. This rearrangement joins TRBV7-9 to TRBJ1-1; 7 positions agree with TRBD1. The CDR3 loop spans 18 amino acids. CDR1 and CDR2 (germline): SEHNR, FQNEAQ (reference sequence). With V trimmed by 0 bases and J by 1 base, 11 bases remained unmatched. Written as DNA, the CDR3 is TGTGCCAGCAGCTTAGCCCCAGGGGGGACGAATGCGAACACTGAAGCTTTCTTT. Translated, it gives CASSLAPGGTNANTEAFF. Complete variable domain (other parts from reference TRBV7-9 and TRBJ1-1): DTGVSQNPRHKITKRGQNVTFRCDPISEHNRLYWYRQTLGQGPEFLTYFQNEAQLEKSRLLSDRFSAERPKGSFSTLEIQRTEQGDSAMYLCASSLAPGGTNANTEAFFGQGTRLTVV.

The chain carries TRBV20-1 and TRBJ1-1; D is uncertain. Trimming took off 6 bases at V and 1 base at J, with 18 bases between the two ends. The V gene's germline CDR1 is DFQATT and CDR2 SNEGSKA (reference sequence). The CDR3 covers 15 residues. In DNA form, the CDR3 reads TGCAGTGCCAAGTCCCCGACCTCAAAGAACACTGAAGCTTTCTTT. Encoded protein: CSAKSPTSKNTEAFF.

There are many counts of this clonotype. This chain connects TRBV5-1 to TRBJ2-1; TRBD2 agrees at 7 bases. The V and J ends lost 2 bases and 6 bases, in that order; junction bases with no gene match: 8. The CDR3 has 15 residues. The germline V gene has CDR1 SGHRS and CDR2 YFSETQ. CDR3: CASSLAGTAGNEQFF. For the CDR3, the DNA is TGCGCCAGCAGCTTAGCGGGAACCGCGGGCAATGAGCAGTTCTTC.

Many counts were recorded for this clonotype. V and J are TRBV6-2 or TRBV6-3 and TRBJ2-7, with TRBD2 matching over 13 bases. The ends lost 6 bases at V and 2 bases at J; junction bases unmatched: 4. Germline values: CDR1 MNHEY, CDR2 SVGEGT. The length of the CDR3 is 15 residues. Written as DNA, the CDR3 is TGTGCCAGCAGCCCTACTAGCGGGAGGGCCTACGAGCAGTACTTC. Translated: CASSPTSGRAYEQYF.

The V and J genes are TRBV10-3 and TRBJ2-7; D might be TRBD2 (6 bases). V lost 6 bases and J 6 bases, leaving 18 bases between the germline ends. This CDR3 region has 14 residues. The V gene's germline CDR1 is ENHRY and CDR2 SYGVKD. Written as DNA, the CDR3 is TGTGCCATCAGAATCGGGACGGCGGAGGGCGAGCAGTACTTC. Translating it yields CAIRIGTAEGEQYF.

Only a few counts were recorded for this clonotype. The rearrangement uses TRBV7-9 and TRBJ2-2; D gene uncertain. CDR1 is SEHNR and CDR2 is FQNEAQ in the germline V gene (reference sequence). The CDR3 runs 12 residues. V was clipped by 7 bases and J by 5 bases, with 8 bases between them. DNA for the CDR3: TGTGCCAGCATGTACTCGACCGGGGAGCTGTTTTTT. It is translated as CASMYSTGELFF.

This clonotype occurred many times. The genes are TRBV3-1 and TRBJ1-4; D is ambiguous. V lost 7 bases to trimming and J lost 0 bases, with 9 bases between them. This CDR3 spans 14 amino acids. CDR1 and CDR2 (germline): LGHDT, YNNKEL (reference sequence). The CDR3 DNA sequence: TGTGCCAGCACCTCGGATCCAACTAATGAAAAACTGTTTTTT. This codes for CASTSDPTNEKLFF.

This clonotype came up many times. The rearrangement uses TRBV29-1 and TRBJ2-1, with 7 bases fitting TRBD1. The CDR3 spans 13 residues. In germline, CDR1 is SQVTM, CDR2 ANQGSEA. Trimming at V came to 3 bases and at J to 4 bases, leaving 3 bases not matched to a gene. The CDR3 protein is CSVDGTEYNEQFF. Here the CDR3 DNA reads TGCAGCGTTGACGGGACAGAGTACAATGAGCAGTTCTTC.

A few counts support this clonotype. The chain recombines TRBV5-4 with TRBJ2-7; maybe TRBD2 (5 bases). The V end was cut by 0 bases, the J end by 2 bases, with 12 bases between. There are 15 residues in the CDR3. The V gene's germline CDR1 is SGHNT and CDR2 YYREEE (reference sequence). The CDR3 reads CASSLGGQATYEQYF. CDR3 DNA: TGTGCCAGCAGCTTGGGCGGGCAGGCGACCTACGAGCAGTACTTC.

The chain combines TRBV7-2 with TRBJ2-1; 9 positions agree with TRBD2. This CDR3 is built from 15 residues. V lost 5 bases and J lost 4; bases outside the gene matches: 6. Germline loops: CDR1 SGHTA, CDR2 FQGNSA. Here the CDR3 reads CASSTATSGYNEQFF. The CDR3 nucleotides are TGTGCCAGCAGCACCGCCACTAGCGGGTACAATGAGCAGTTCTTC.

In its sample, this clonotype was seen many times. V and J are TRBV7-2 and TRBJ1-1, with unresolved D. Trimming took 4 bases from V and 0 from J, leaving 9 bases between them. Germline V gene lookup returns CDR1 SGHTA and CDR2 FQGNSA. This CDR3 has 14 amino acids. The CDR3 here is CASSSTRLNTEAFF. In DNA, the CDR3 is TGTGCCAGCAGCTCCACCAGACTGAACACTGAAGCTTTCTTT.

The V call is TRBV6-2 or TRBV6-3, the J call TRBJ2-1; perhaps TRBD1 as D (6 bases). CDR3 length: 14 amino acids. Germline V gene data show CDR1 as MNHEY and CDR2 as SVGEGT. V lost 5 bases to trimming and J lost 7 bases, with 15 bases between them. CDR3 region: CASSTSTGRNEQFF. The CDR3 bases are TGTGCCAGCAGTACCTCGACAGGTCGAAATGAGCAGTTCTTC.

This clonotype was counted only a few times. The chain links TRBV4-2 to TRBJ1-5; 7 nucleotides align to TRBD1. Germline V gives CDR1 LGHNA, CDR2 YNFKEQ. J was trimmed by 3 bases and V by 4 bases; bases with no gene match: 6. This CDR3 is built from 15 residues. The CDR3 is CASSPPGQNNQPQHF. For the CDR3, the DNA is TGTGCCAGCAGCCCACCGGGACAGAACAATCAGCCCCAGCATTTT.

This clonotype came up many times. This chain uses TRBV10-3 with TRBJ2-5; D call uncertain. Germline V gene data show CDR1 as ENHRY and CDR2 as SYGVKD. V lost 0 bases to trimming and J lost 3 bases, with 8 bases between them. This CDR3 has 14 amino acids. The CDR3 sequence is CAISESVQKETQYF. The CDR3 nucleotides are TGTGCCATCAGTGAGTCTGTGCAGAAAGAGACCCAGTACTTC.

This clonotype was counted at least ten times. The chain's CDR3 is CSASSAGGFTEAFF. In DNA, the CDR3 is TGCAGTGCTAGCTCCGCAGGGGGCTTCACTGAAGCTTTCTTT. The J gene is TRBJ1-1, the V gene TRBV20-1; 8 bases match TRBD1. Unmatched junction bases numbered 7, after V lost 3 bases and J lost 4 bases. Germline V CDR1 and CDR2: DFQATT, SNEGSKA (reference sequence). CDR3 length: 14 residues.